What follows are 15 T cell receptor beta chains derived from one specimen sequenced in a study of Tregs in tolerant kidney transplant recipients. Produced via immunoSEQ multiplex PCR; TCRdb's table is partial and in-frame only. This sample carries tens of thousands of clones, approximately 91% of them seen once, and the ten largest clones take approximately 0.4%. The specimen comprised CD4+ T cells from blood, sampled before the transplant. The receptors here all came from a human donor who received a combined kidney and bone marrow transplant.

The V and J genes are TRBV6-6 and TRBJ2-7; 7 bases fit TRBD2. From germline, CDR1 is MNHNY and CDR2 SVGAGI (reference sequence). V lost 5 bases and J lost 0; bases outside the gene matches: 4. The CDR3 spans 14 residues. The CDR3 spells CASSEPSGSYEQYF. For the CDR3, the DNA is TGTGCCAGCAGTGAGCCTAGCGGCTCCTACGAGCAGTACTTC.

This clone has a single count. The rearrangement links TRBV6-6 to TRBJ1-2; no clear D gene. Germline V gene data show CDR1 as MNHNY and CDR2 as SVGAGI (reference sequence). This CDR3 spans 14 amino acids. V shed 0 bases and J shed 7 bases, with 12 bases lying between them. The CDR3 nucleotides are TGTGCCAGCAGTTACTCAATTGGGGAGGGTGGCTACACCTTC. It specifies CASSYSIGEGGYTF.

The chain recombines TRBV19 with TRBJ1-4; TRBD1 agrees at 9 bases. The germline gives CDR1 LNHDA, CDR2 SQIVND (reference sequence). The CDR3 has 14 amino acids. J gave up 7 bases and V 4 bases, and 4 bases lay outside the gene matches. The CDR3 DNA is TGTGCCAGTAGTACCGACAGGGGGGGTGAAAAACTGTTTTTT. Translation gives CASSTDRGGEKLFF.

The DNA of the CDR3 is TGCGCCAGCAGCACAATGACAGGGGGCCCAGGCACCGGGGAGCTGTTTTTT. Amino acids: CASSTMTGGPGTGELFF. This chain links TRBV5-1 with TRBJ2-2; TRBD1 matches 10 bases. Germline values: CDR1 SGHRS, CDR2 YFSETQ. J gave up 4 bases and V 4 bases, and 10 bases lay outside the gene matches. There are 17 residues in the CDR3.

The rearrangement links TRBV28 to TRBJ2-7, with 9 bases lining up with TRBD1. V was clipped by 5 bases and J by 3 bases; unmatched bases: 8. This CDR3 contains 15 residues. Germline-derived CDR1 and CDR2 are MDHEN and SYDVKM. The CDR3 DNA reads as TGTGCCAGCAGTCCCCCCGGGACAGGGTACTACGAGCAGTACTTC. Its protein is CASSPPGTGYYEQYF.

This clone appeared once. This rearrangement joins TRBV9 to TRBJ2-3; 8 nucleotides agree with TRBD2. Germline CDR1 is SGDLS and CDR2 is YYNGEE. J was trimmed by 0 bases and V by 3 bases; bases with no gene match: 3. This CDR3 spans 15 amino acids. In DNA form, the CDR3 reads TGTGCCAGCAGCGGAGTAGCGGGGAGCACAGATACGCAGTATTTT. This encodes CASSGVAGSTDTQYF.

The genes are TRBV5-1 and TRBJ2-7; D remains ambiguous. V was pared by 0 bases and J by 1 base, with 8 bases between. The germline V gene encodes CDR1 SGHRS and CDR2 YFSETQ. This CDR3 comprises 14 residues. CDR3 loop: CASSLGPPSYEQYF. In DNA form, the CDR3 reads TGCGCCAGCAGCTTGGGGCCGCCGTCCTACGAGCAGTACTTC.

The chain joins TRBV19 to TRBJ1-1, with 7 bases matching TRBD1. CDR1 and CDR2 (germline): LNHDA, SQIVND (reference sequence). V gave up 2 bases and J gave up 5 bases; unmatched junction bases: 5. The CDR3 has 14 amino acids. The CDR3 DNA reads TGTGCCAGTAGTATAACAGGGGTTGAAACTGAAGCTTTCTTT. Protein sequence: CASSITGVETEAFF.

This clone was found once. The genes are TRBV4-1 and TRBJ2-4; TRBD2 is a possible D gene (6 bases). V was trimmed by 4 bases and J by 2 bases, leaving 12 bases between them. Germline CDR1 is MGHRA and CDR2 is YSYEKL. This CDR3 has 15 amino acids. CDR3 sequence: CASSRTLAPKNIQYF. CDR3 DNA sequence: TGCGCCAGCAGCCGCACCCTAGCGCCCAAAAACATTCAGTACTTC.

The V and J genes are TRBV28 and TRBJ1-1; possible D gene TRBD1, 6 bases. This CDR3 is 16 amino acids long. The ends were cut back, 5 bases at V and 0 bases at J, with 16 bases in the middle. Per germline, CDR1 MDHEN and CDR2 SYDVKM. CDR3 amino acids: CASSPRGYRLNTEAFF. CDR3 DNA sequence: TGTGCCAGCAGTCCCAGGGGCTACAGGTTGAACACTGAAGCTTTCTTT.

This chain uses TRBV18 with TRBJ2-1; D remains ambiguous. The germline gives CDR1 KGHSH, CDR2 LQKENI. V gave up 3 bases and J gave up 8 bases, with 8 bases separating them. The CDR3 is 12 amino acids. CDR3 residues: CASSPRVDEQFF. The CDR3 DNA reads TGTGCCAGCTCACCCCGAGTCGATGAGCAGTTCTTC.

As for this clone: A junction boundary mismatches the germline segment, possibly from a read error. This chain joins TRBV28 and TRBJ1-2; the D gene is possibly TRBD1 (5 bases). The CDR3 runs to 12 residues. CDR1 MDHEN and CDR2 SYDVKM come from the germline V gene. CDR3 bases: TGTGCCAGCAGTTCCACCCCCCGGGGGACTAGCTTC. Translated: CASSSTPRGTSF.

The CDR3 protein is CASRLNTGYTF. CDR3 DNA: TGTGCCAGCAGGCTCAACACTGGCTACACCTTC. The chain couples TRBV28 to TRBJ1-2; D is uncertain. The CDR3 has 11 residues. Per the germline V gene, CDR1 is MDHEN and CDR2 is SYDVKM. V lost 6 bases to trimming and J lost 7 bases, with 9 bases between them.

J is TRBJ2-1 and V is TRBV7-3; D is unclear. The CDR3 is 17 amino acids. Germline V gene lookup returns CDR1 SGHTA and CDR2 FQGTGA. V gave up 8 bases and J gave up 3 bases, with 23 bases separating them. Written as DNA, the CDR3 is TGTGCCAGCTTCGAACCCTGGGCGACCCCCATCTACAATGAGCAGTTCTTC. Its protein is CASFEPWATPIYNEQFF. The complete variable domain, with remaining parts taken from reference TRBV7-3 and TRBJ2-1, reads GAGVSQTPSNKVTEKGKYVELRCDPISGHTALYWYRQSLGQGPEFLIYFQGTGAADDSGLPNDRFFAVRPEGSVSTLKIQRTERGDSAVYLCASFEPWATPIYNEQFFGPGTRLTVL.

V usage is TRBV5-1 and J usage is TRBJ2-7; TRBD1 aligns across 9 bases. The CDR3 has 14 residues. With V trimmed by 0 bases and J by 5 bases, 3 bases remained unmatched. CDR1 SGHRS and CDR2 YFSETQ come from the germline V gene. The CDR3 region has the DNA TGCGCCAGCAGCTTGGCCGGGACAGGGAACGAGCAGTACTTC. Protein sequence: CASSLAGTGNEQYF.